The next 15 T cell receptor beta chains were all read from a single sample in a study of CD8 T cells in Susac syndrome. An amount of RNA that ranged from about 0.45 to 1 ug was reverse transcribed with random hexamers. TCRdb analysed the immunoSEQ multiplex PCR reads with MiXCR anew, one entry per CDR3 protein. The sample lists around 90,000 distinct CDR3 sequences; 90% to 97% were seen once. The specimen sequenced was CD8+ T cells from PBMCs. The receptors stem from a human donor with Susac syndrome.

This clonotype was observed once. The chain couples TRBV25-1 to TRBJ2-5; D gene ambiguous. CDR1 is MGHDK and CDR2 is SYGVNS in the germline V gene. This CDR3 spans 12 amino acids. V shed 3 bases and J shed 5 bases, with 7 bases lying between them. CDR3 in DNA: TGTGCCAGCAGTGAGGACCTGGAGACCCAGTACTTC. Amino acid sequence: CASSEDLETQYF.

This chain uses TRBV20-1 with TRBJ1-2; D may be TRBD1 (5 bases). The germline V gene has CDR1 DFQATT and CDR2 SNEGSKA (reference sequence). The ends were cut back, 5 bases at V and 0 bases at J, with 19 bases in the middle. CDR3 length: 16 residues. CDR3 DNA sequence: TGCAGTGCTTGGGGGGGACGGGAAACAGCTAACTATGGCTACACCTTC. Its protein product is CSAWGGRETANYGYTF.

This clonotype was counted once. The chain has TRBV3-1 and TRBJ1-5, with D perhaps TRBD1 (5 bases). CDR1 and CDR2 from the germline V gene are LGHDT and YNNKEL (reference sequence). The CDR3 covers 16 residues. V dropped 0 bases and J dropped 7 bases, with 16 bases sitting between them. The DNA for the CDR3 is TGTGCCAGCAGCCAAGATAACGGGGGGATATGGCAGCCCCAGCATTTT. Protein product: CASSQDNGGIWQPQHF.

V is TRBV10-2 and J is TRBJ1-2; D is possibly TRBD1 (5 bases). Per the germline V gene, CDR1 is WSHSY and CDR2 is SAAADI. The CDR3 totals 14 residues. V was clipped by 7 bases and J by 3 bases, with 15 bases between them. CDR3 nucleotides: TGCGCCAGCATGAGTCTGGGGGTGGACTATGGCTACACCTTC. This translates into CASMSLGVDYGYTF.

The chain is built from TRBV15 and TRBJ1-1; 7 positions agree with TRBD1. Trimming at V came to 5 bases and at J to 5 bases, leaving 8 bases not matched to a gene. CDR1 LNHNV and CDR2 YYDKDF come from the germline V gene (reference sequence). The CDR3 length is 14 residues. As DNA, the CDR3 is TGTGCCACCAGCCCAGGGGGTTTAGGGACTGAAGCTTTCTTT. Protein: CATSPGGLGTEAFF.

The chain has TRBV20-1 and TRBJ1-3; D not resolved. The CDR3 consists of 14 residues. CDR1 DFQATT and CDR2 SNEGSKA come from the germline V gene (reference sequence). The germline V and J ends were trimmed by 3 bases and 0 bases, with 9 bases remaining between them. CDR3 in DNA: TGCAGTGCTAGGGGTCCCCTCTCTGGAAACACCATATATTTT. Its protein is CSARGPLSGNTIYF.

The V and J genes are TRBV5-4 and TRBJ2-1; TRBD2 matches 7 bases. Per the germline V gene, CDR1 is SGHNT and CDR2 is YYREEE (reference sequence). The ends lost 3 bases at V and 5 bases at J; junction bases unmatched: 8. There are 15 residues in the CDR3. As DNA, the CDR3 is TGTGCCAGCAGCTCCCGGGGGGACCGACACAATGAGCAGTTCTTC. Residues: CASSSRGDRHNEQFF.

This clonotype appeared a single time. This sequence joins TRBV7-2 and TRBJ1-2; no definite D call. V was cut by 5 bases and J by 4 bases, with 8 bases left in between. The CDR3 totals 12 residues. CDR1 is SGHTA, CDR2 FQGNSA, per germline. As DNA, the CDR3 is TGTGCCAGCAGCGTTGACACCTATGGCTACACCTTC. It translates to CASSVDTYGYTF.

J is TRBJ1-5 and V is TRBV19, with 7 bases fitting TRBD1. The V segment lost 7 bases and the J segment 3 bases; nucleotides outside the gene matches: 9. CDR3 length equals 15 residues. Germline lookup yields CDR1 LNHDA and CDR2 SQIVND (reference sequence). The CDR3 loop reads CASTEGRGSNQPQHF. The CDR3 coding sequence is TGTGCCAGTACGGAGGGCAGGGGGTCCAATCAGCCCCAGCATTTT.

In its sample, this clonotype was seen once. The chain couples TRBV29-1 to TRBJ1-2; 7 bases align to TRBD1. The CDR3 spans 14 residues. Trimming at V came to 6 bases and at J to 10 bases, leaving 17 bases not matched to a gene. Germline CDR1 and CDR2: SQVTM and ANQGSEA. In DNA form, the CDR3 reads TGCAGCGTGAGCGGGACAGCACCCTCCTCGGACTACACCTTC. It is translated as CSVSGTAPSSDYTF.

The chain combines TRBV7-8 with TRBJ2-5; 10 nucleotides line up with TRBD2. The CDR3 spans 18 residues. V shed 5 bases and J 1 base; nucleotides not matched to a gene: 13. Germline V gives CDR1 SGHVS, CDR2 FQNEAQ. The CDR3 loop reads CASSPLAGPDLTQETQYF. The CDR3, as DNA: TGTGCCAGCAGCCCACTAGCGGGGCCTGACTTGACCCAAGAGACCCAGTACTTC.

The chain links TRBV30 to TRBJ2-7; no reliable D call. The ends were cut back, 2 bases at V and 1 base at J, with 9 bases in the middle. Germline-derived CDR1 and CDR2 are GTSNPN and SVGIG (reference sequence). The CDR3 is 13 residues long. CDR3 nucleotides: TGTGCCTGGAGTCGGACGGATTCCTACGAGCAGTACTTC. This encodes CAWSRTDSYEQYF.

This chain links TRBV20-1 with TRBJ1-1; D possibly corresponds to TRBD1 (5 bases). Germline CDR1 is DFQATT and CDR2 is SNEGSKA (reference sequence). This CDR3 contains 14 residues. Trimming left V 3 bases short and J 2 bases short, with 13 bases between. Here the CDR3 reads CSASGGRGNTEAFF. The CDR3 DNA sequence: TGCAGTGCTAGCGGGGGAAGGGGCAACACTGAAGCTTTCTTT.

The rearrangement joins TRBV15 to TRBJ2-3, with a tentative D call TRBD2 (5 bases). CDR1 LNHNV and CDR2 YYDKDF come from the germline V gene (reference sequence). This CDR3 has 14 amino acids. V lost 0 bases and J lost 6, with 10 bases in between. CDR3 region: CATSRDRRSDTQYF. As DNA, the CDR3 is TGTGCCACCAGCAGAGACCGGAGGTCTGATACGCAGTATTTT.

The chain is built from TRBV20-1 and TRBJ2-1, with no clear D. Germline V CDR1 and CDR2: DFQATT, SNEGSKA (reference sequence). The CDR3 loop spans 15 amino acids. Written as DNA, the CDR3 is TGCAGCCAAACTGAAGTCATGAGCTCCTACAATGAGCAGTTCTTC. Translated, it gives CSQTEVMSSYNEQFF.